This is a list of T cell receptor beta chains from one sample in a study of PD-1 blockade in mismatch repair-deficient tumors. Using immunoSEQ multiplex PCR, the repertoire was profiled, and TCRdb retains in-frame clones only, with some absent. Of tens of thousands of clones in the sample, 80% to 90% were seen once. The specimen comprised peripheral blood, sampled 2 weeks after starting pembrolizumab. The source of these receptors is an adult with mismatch repair-deficient cancer. Both conserved end residues are part of each CDR3. Each record gives: J gene, D gene, clone size, V gene, CDR3 protein, CDR3 DNA. A D gene is named only where the DNA matches it firmly. Clone size appears in some rows only: once, few, many, or a class for an expanded clone.

J: TRBJ2-3; D: -; size: -; V: TRBV7-9; CDR3: CASSLTEGFGRRTDTQYF; DNA: TGTGCCAGCAGCCTCACAGAGGGGTTTGGGCGTAGAACAGATACGCAGTATTTT
J: TRBJ1-4; D: -; size: -; V: TRBV19; CDR3: CASEDGATNEKLFF; DNA: TGTGCCAGTGAAGATGGGGCTACTAATGAAAAACTGTTTTTT
J: TRBJ1-2; D: TRBD1; size: once; V: TRBV5-6; CDR3: CASSLRTGMDGYTF; DNA: TGTGCCAGCAGCTTGAGGACAGGGATGGATGGCTACACCTTC
J: TRBJ2-7; D: -; size: -; V: TRBV18; CDR3: CASSAGSQSYEQYF; DNA: TGTGCCAGCTCCGCGGGGTCCCAATCCTACGAGCAGTACTTC
J: TRBJ2-1; D: TRBD2; size: -; V: TRBV5-4; CDR3: CASSSGTRRPNEQFF; DNA: TGTGCCAGCAGCTCGGGGACTAGGCGACCCAATGAGCAGTTCTTC
J: TRBJ2-7; D: -; size: once; V: TRBV6-1; CDR3: CASGLTGHSNYEQYF; DNA: TGTGCCAGCGGGCTCACGGGACACAGTAACTACGAGCAGTACTTC
J: TRBJ2-1; D: -; size: -; V: TRBV27; CDR3: CASSLSGPYNEQFF; DNA: TGTGCCAGCAGTTTATCTGGCCCTTACAATGAGCAGTTCTTC
J: TRBJ2-2; D: TRBD2; size: few; V: TRBV15; CDR3: CATSRGKGLVLAGNTGELFF; DNA: TGTGCCACCAGCAGAGGAAAGGGTCTTGTGCTAGCGGGAAACACCGGGGAGCTGTTTTTT
J: TRBJ2-7; D: TRBD2; size: few; V: TRBV6-5; CDR3: CATEPASGSNEQYF; DNA: TGTGCCACCGAACCGGCTAGCGGGAGCAACGAGCAGTACTTC
J: TRBJ2-7; D: -; size: once; V: TRBV28; CDR3: CASSFWRDRSYEQYF; DNA: TGTGCCAGCAGTTTTTGGAGGGATCGGAGCTACGAGCAGTACTTC
J: TRBJ1-2; D: TRBD1; size: once; V: TRBV4-1; CDR3: CASSQDHGQGYGYTF; DNA: TGCGCCAGCAGCCAAGATCACGGACAGGGTTATGGCTACACCTTC
J: TRBJ2-3; D: -; size: -; V: TRBV30; CDR3: CAWGIRTDTQYF; DNA: TGTGCCTGGGGGATTAGGACAGATACGCAGTATTTT
J: TRBJ2-7; D: -; size: few; V: TRBV28; CDR3: CASSARGESYEQYF; DNA: TGTGCCAGCAGTGCCCGGGGCGAGTCCTACGAGCAGTACTTC
J: TRBJ2-5; D: -; size: -; V: TRBV30; CDR3: CAWSALRSNQETQYF; DNA: TGTGCCTGGAGCGCCCTTCGTTCCAATCAAGAGACCCAGTACTTC
J: TRBJ2-1; D: -; size: -; V: TRBV9; CDR3: CASSTGTPYNNEQFF; DNA: TGTGCCAGCAGCACAGGGACTCCCTACAACAATGAGCAGTTCTTC
J: TRBJ2-1; D: -; size: -; V: TRBV9; CDR3: CASSVTPGVFEQFF; DNA: TGTGCCAGCAGCGTAACACCCGGGGTCTTCGAGCAGTTCTTC
J: TRBJ2-5; D: -; size: -; V: TRBV9; CDR3: CASSPGGHQETQYF; DNA: TGTGCCAGCAGCCCAGGCGGGCACCAAGAGACCCAGTACTTC
J: TRBJ1-1; D: TRBD1; size: -; V: TRBV12-5; CDR3: CASARPTGGQSFF; DNA: TGTGCTAGTGCAAGACCGACAGGGGGCCAGTCTTTCTTT
J: TRBJ2-1; D: -; size: -; V: TRBV7-3; CDR3: CASSPGSLDWNEQFF; DNA: TGTGCCAGCAGCCCTGGGTCGCTGGATTGGAATGAGCAGTTCTTC
J: TRBJ2-3; D: -; size: -; V: TRBV7-5; CDR3: CVRSLDSVSDTQYF; DNA: TGTGTCAGAAGCTTAGATAGCGTTTCAGATACGCAGTATTTT
J: TRBJ1-5; D: -; size: -; V: TRBV19; CDR3: CASSIQGVGPNQPQHF; DNA: TGTGCCAGTAGTATTCAGGGCGTGGGACCAAATCAGCCCCAGCATTTT
J: TRBJ2-5; D: -; size: -; V: TRBV19; CDR3: CASSIAGSVKTQYF; DNA: TGTGCCAGTAGTATCGCCGGCTCGGTAAAGACCCAGTACTTC
J: TRBJ1-2; D: -; size: once; V: TRBV7-8; CDR3: CASSPGRRGYTF; DNA: TGTGCCAGCAGCCCGGGTAGGCGTGGCTACACCTTC
J: TRBJ2-7; D: TRBD2; size: -; V: TRBV2; CDR3: CASEYVTSGSAEQYF; DNA: TGTGCCAGCGAGTACGTCACTAGCGGGAGTGCCGAGCAGTACTTC
J: TRBJ2-1; D: -; size: -; V: TRBV7-8; CDR3: CASSHKRDQQGQFF; DNA: TGTGCCAGCAGCCATAAACGGGACCAGCAAGGGCAGTTCTTC
J: TRBJ2-5; D: -; size: -; V: TRBV4-1; CDR3: CASSQEFGRAETQYF; DNA: TGCGCCAGCAGCCAAGAGTTCGGGAGAGCGGAGACCCAGTACTTC
J: TRBJ2-7; D: -; size: -; V: TRBV19; CDR3: CASSIGRGYEQYF; DNA: TGTGCCAGTAGTATTGGGCGGGGCTACGAGCAGTACTTC
J: TRBJ1-1; D: -; size: -; V: TRBV2; CDR3: CASSENTEAFF; DNA: TGTGCCAGCAGTGAGAACACTGAAGCTTTCTTT
J: TRBJ2-1; D: -; size: -; V: TRBV5-6; CDR3: CASSFRSGAVEQFF; DNA: TGTGCCAGCAGCTTTAGAAGCGGTGCAGTTGAGCAGTTCTTC
J: TRBJ2-5; D: TRBD1; size: -; V: TRBV2; CDR3: CASNLGQGGTQYF; DNA: TGTGCCAGCAATTTGGGACAGGGTGGGACCCAGTACTTC
J: TRBJ1-1; D: -; size: -; V: TRBV7-9; CDR3: CASSLGNRVGF; DNA: TGTGCCAGCAGCTTAGGGAACAGAGTCGGCTTT
J: TRBJ1-4; D: -; size: -; V: TRBV7-3; CDR3: CASSFGGEKLFF; DNA: TGTGCCAGCAGCTTCGGAGGGGAAAAACTGTTTTTT
J: TRBJ2-5; D: -; size: -; V: TRBV6-5; CDR3: CASSSTQETQYF; DNA: TGTGCCAGCAGTTCCACGCAAGAGACCCAGTACTTC
J: TRBJ2-1; D: TRBD1; size: -; V: TRBV6-5; CDR3: CASSKTGAGYNEQFF; DNA: TGTGCCAGCAGCAAGACAGGGGCTGGCTACAATGAGCAGTTCTTC
J: TRBJ2-2; D: -; size: -; V: TRBV11-3; CDR3: CASSLGYTGELFF; DNA: TGTGCCAGCAGCTTAGGCTACACCGGGGAGCTGTTTTTT
J: TRBJ1-1; D: -; size: -; V: TRBV18; CDR3: CASSPGTNTEAFF; DNA: TGTGCCAGCTCACCCGGGACGAACACTGAAGCTTTCTTT
J: TRBJ2-1; D: -; size: -; V: TRBV10-3; CDR3: CAISEPQSWVF; DNA: TGTGCCATCAGTGAGCCCCAAAGCTGGGTCTTC
J: TRBJ2-7; D: TRBD1; size: -; V: TRBV6-1; CDR3: CASTDRTGGAYEQYF; DNA: TGTGCCAGCACTGATCGGACAGGGGGCGCCTACGAGCAGTACTTC
J: TRBJ2-2; D: TRBD2; size: -; V: TRBV19; CDR3: CASSKAGGPNTGELFF; DNA: TGTGCCAGTAGTAAGGCGGGAGGGCCGAACACCGGGGAGCTGTTTTTT
J: TRBJ2-3; D: TRBD2; size: -; V: TRBV4-1; CDR3: CASSQDMTSGLTDTQYF; DNA: TGCGCCAGCAGCCAAGATATGACTAGCGGACTCACAGATACGCAGTATTTT
J: TRBJ2-3; D: -; size: -; V: TRBV4-1; CDR3: CASSQVEGGPSTDTQYF; DNA: TGCGCCAGCAGCCAAGTTGAGGGCGGACCCAGCACAGATACGCAGTATTTT
J: TRBJ2-3; D: -; size: -; V: TRBV2; CDR3: CASSEALGDTQYF; DNA: TGTGCCAGCAGTGAAGCGCTGGGGGATACGCAGTATTTT
J: TRBJ2-3; D: -; size: -; V: TRBV5-1; CDR3: CASTTGQSTDTQYF; DNA: TGCGCCAGCACCACCGGACAGAGCACAGATACGCAGTATTTT
J: TRBJ1-5; D: -; size: -; V: TRBV7-9; CDR3: CASSWSNQPQHF; DNA: TGTGCCAGCAGCTGGTCAAATCAGCCCCAGCATTTT
J: TRBJ1-1; D: -; size: -; V: TRBV2; CDR3: CASRYIGAGGTEAFF; DNA: TGTGCCAGCAGATACATAGGGGCGGGCGGCACTGAAGCTTTCTTT
J: TRBJ2-7; D: -; size: few; V: TRBV28; CDR3: CASSGYQPGRQHYYEQYF; DNA: TGTGCCAGCAGCGGATATCAGCCAGGACGGCAGCATTACTACGAGCAGTACTTC
J: TRBJ2-1; D: TRBD2; size: -; V: TRBV4-1; CDR3: CASSPGTSGNVVEQFF; DNA: TGCGCCAGCAGCCCCGGGACTAGCGGGAACGTCGTTGAGCAGTTCTTC